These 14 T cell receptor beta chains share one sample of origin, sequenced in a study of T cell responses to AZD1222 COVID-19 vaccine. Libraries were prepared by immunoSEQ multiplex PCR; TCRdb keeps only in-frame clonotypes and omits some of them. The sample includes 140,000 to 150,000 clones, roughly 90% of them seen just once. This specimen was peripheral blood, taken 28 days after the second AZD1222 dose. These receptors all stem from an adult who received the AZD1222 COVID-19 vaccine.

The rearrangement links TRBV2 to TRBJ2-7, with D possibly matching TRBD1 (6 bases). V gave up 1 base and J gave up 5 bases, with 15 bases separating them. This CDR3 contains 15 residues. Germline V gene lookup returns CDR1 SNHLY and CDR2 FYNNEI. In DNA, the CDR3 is TGTGCCAGCAGTGAAGTGGACAGTCGCCTCGACGAGCAGTACTTC. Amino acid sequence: CASSEVDSRLDEQYF.

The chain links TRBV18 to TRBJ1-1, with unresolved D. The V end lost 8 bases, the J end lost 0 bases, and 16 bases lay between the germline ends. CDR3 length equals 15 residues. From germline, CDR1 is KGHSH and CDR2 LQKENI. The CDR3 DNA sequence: TGTGCCAGCCCACTACTAAATGCTATGAACACTGAAGCTTTCTTT. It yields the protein CASPLLNAMNTEAFF. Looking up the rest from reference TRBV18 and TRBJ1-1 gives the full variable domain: NAGVMQNPRHLVRRRGQEARLRCSPMKGHSHVYWYRQLPEEGLKFMVYLQKENIIDESGMPKERFSAEFPKEGPSILRIQQVVRGDSAAYFCASPLLNAMNTEAFFGQGTRLTVV.

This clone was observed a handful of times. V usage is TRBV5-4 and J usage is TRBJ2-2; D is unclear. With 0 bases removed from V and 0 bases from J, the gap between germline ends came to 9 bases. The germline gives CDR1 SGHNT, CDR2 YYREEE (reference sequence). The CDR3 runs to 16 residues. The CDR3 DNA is TGTGCCAGCAGCTTGGGACACATAGCGAACACCGGGGAGCTGTTTTTT. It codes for CASSLGHIANTGELFF.

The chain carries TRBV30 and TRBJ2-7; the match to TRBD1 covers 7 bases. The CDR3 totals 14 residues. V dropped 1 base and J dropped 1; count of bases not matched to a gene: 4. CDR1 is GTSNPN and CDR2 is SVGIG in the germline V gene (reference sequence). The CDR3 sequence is CAWSGDRESYEQYF. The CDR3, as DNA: TGTGCCTGGAGTGGGGACAGAGAGTCCTACGAGCAGTACTTC.

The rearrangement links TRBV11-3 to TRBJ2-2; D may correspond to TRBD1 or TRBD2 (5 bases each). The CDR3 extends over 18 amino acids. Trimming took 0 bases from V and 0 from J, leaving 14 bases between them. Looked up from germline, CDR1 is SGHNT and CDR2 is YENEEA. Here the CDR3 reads CASSLDLWDLANTGELFF. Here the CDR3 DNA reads TGTGCCAGCAGCTTAGATCTTTGGGACCTCGCGAACACCGGGGAGCTGTTTTTT. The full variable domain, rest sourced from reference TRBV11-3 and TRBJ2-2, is EAGVVQSPRYKIIEKKQPVAFWCNPISGHNTLYWYLQNLGQGPELLIRYENEEAVDDSQLPKDRFSAERLKGVDSTLKIQPAELGDSAVYLCASSLDLWDLANTGELFFGEGSRLTVL.

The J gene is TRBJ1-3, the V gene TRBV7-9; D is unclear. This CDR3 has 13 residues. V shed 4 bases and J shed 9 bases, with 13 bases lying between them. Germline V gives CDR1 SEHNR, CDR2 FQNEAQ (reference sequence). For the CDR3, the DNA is TGTGCCAGCAGCTCCGGGATTCGTGGCACCATATATTTT. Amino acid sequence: CASSSGIRGTIYF.

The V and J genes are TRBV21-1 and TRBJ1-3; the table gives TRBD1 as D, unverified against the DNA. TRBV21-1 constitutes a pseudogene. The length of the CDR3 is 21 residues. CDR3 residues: CASYLGPGDGQGAFPGNTIYF. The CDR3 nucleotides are TGTGCCAGCTACCTAGGGCCGGGCGACGGACAGGGGGCATTTCCTGGAAACACCATATATTTT.

The DNA of the CDR3 is TGTGCCAGCAGCCGGGACAGGAACTCCTACGAGCAGTACTTC. Its protein product is CASSRDRNSYEQYF. The V and J genes are TRBV7-8 and TRBJ2-7, with TRBD1 matching 8 bases. There are 14 residues in the CDR3. CDR1 and CDR2 from the germline V gene are SGHVS and FQNEAQ. V shed 5 bases and J 0 bases; nucleotides not matched to a gene: 3.

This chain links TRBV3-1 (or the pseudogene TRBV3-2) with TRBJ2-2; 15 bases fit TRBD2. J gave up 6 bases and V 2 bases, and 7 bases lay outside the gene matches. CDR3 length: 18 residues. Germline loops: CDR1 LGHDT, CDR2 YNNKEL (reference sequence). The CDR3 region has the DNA TGTGCCAGCAGCCAAAGGACTAGCGGGAGGGCCTATCCCGGGGAGCTGTTTTTT. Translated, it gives CASSQRTSGRAYPGELFF.

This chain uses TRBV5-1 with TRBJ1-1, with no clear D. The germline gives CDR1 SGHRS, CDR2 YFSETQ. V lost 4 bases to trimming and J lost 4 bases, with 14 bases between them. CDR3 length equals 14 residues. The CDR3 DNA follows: TGCGCCAGCAGCCCGATGGCCGGCCGCACTGAAGCTTTCTTT. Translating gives CASSPMAGRTEAFF.

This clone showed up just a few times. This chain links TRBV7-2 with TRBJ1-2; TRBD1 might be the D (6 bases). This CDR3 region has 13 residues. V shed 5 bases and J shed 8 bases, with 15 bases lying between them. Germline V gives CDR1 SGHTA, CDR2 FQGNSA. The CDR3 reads CASSPTGSRGYTF. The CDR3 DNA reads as TGTGCCAGCAGCCCGACAGGCTCTCGAGGCTACACCTTC. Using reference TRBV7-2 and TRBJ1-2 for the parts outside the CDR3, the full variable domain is GAGVSQSPSNKVTEKGKDVELRCDPISGHTALYWYRQSLGQGLEFLIYFQGNSAPDKSGLPSDRFSAERTGGSVSTLTIQRTQQEDSAVYLCASSPTGSRGYTFGSGTRLTVV.

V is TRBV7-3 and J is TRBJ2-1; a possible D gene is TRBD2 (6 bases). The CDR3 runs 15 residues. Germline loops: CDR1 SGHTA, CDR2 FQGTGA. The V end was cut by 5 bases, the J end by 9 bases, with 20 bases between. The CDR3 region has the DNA TGTGCCAGCAGCCCGCACGGGGAGGCCTCCGGTGAGCAGTTCTTC. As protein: CASSPHGEASGEQFF.

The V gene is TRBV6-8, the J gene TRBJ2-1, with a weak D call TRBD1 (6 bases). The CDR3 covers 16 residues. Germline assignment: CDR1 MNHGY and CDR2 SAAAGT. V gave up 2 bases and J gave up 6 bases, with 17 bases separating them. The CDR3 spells CASSYPSSPGANEQFF. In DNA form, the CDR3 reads TGTGCCAGCAGTTACCCTTCCTCCCCAGGGGCCAATGAGCAGTTCTTC.

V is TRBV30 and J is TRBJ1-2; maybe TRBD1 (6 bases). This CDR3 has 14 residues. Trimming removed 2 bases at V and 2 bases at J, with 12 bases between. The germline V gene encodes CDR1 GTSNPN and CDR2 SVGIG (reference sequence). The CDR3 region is CAWSQGIGNYGYTF. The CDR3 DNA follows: TGTGCCTGGAGTCAGGGGATAGGGAACTATGGCTACACCTTC.